This T cell receptor (beta chain) appears in the sequencing data of a study of human T cells and chemical hapten exposure. The study's findings and limits: Controls had significantly fewer large CDR3 similarity clusters than were formed by expanded TCRs. No shift was seen in TCRs above 1 in 1000 frequency with DPC sensitization.

The CDR3 length is 14 residues. Germline V gives CDR1 SEHNR, CDR2 FQNEAQ (reference sequence). V was cut by 5 bases and J by 3 bases, with 14 bases left in between. TCRdb re-called the RACE reads through MiXCR, storing one row per CDR3 protein. The sample contains under 50,000 distinct CDR3 sequences, about 13% of which appear only once. As to time point: patch test 3, about 24 weeks after DPC sensitization. Regarding treatment: therapeutic diphenylcyclopropenone sensitization with weekly scalp DPC. Whole blood, unfractionated, served as the material for total RNA extraction. On this clonotype itself: What it binds is unknown.

The source material was whole blood, sampled in connection with sensitization to the hapten diphenylcyclopropenone (DPC). The rearrangement uses TRBV7-9 and TRBJ2-7, with D possibly matching TRBD1 (5 bases). The receptor was isolated from a woman aged 40-49 years with alopecia areata. Some clones in this sample may be carry-over from other donors' samples. CDR3: CASSQAQGGYEQYF. Written as DNA, the CDR3 is TGTGCCAGCAGCCAAGCCCAGGGTGGCTACGAGCAGTACTTC.